This T cell receptor beta chain was captured in a study of cytomegalovirus exposure and HLA in healthy donors. Study findings and constraints: TCR beta chains numbering more than 150 were designated cytomegalovirus-associated.

Points on this clone: What it recognizes is unknown.

TCRdb keeps only in-frame clones here, not all; method: immunoSEQ multiplex PCR. The repertoire holds about 260,000 clones, with 90% as singletons. The CDR3 is 15 amino acids. V was pared by 3 bases and J by 6 bases, with 15 bases between. Germline V gives CDR1 SGHDN, CDR2 FVKESK. Sequenced material: PBMCs. This chain connects TRBV14 to TRBJ2-1, with D tentatively TRBD1 (6 bases). The sequence was obtained from a woman in her thirties in good health and CMV-seronegative. Here the CDR3 reads CASSHTYRESNEQFF. The DNA of the CDR3 is TGTGCCAGCAGCCACACCTACAGGGAGAGCAATGAGCAGTTCTTC. The variable domain in full, completed from reference TRBV14 and TRBJ2-1, reads EAGVTQFPSHSVIEKGQTVTLRCDPISGHDNLYWYRRVMGKEIKFLLHFVKESKQDESGMPNNRFLAERTGGTYSTLKVQPAELEDSGVYFCASSHTYRESNEQFFGPGTRLTVL.